Listed below are T cell receptor beta chains from one sample, sequenced in a study of shared clonotypes between healthy human individuals. Sequenced by immunoSEQ multiplex PCR; TCRdb stores in-frame clones only, minus some. The table shows 650,000 to 700,000 clones, with 90% occurring only once. Sequenced material: memory CD8+ T cells from PBMCs. The source is a man between 18 and 35 years old in good health. Some clones in this sample may be carry-over from other donors' samples. Both conserved end residues are part of each CDR3. D genes are given only for firm matches. The size field is filled for only some rows; it gives once, few, many or a size class.

v_gene: TRBV2; d_gene: TRBD2; j_gene: TRBJ2-7; abundance: -; CDR3nt: TGTGCCAGCAGCCCCTGGGGAGGCGGGAGCCCCTCCTACGAGCAGTACTTC; CDR3aa: CASSPWGGGSPSYEQYF
v_gene: TRBV11-2; d_gene: -; j_gene: TRBJ1-1; abundance: -; CDR3nt: TGTGCCAGCAGCTTACACTCGGTCGGTGGGAACACTGAAGCTTTCTTT; CDR3aa: CASSLHSVGGNTEAFF
v_gene: TRBV5-5; d_gene: TRBD2; j_gene: TRBJ2-7; abundance: -; CDR3nt: TGTGCCAGCAGCAAGACTAGCGGGAGACCCTACGAGCAGTACTTC; CDR3aa: CASSKTSGRPYEQYF
v_gene: TRBV7-3; d_gene: -; j_gene: TRBJ1-1; abundance: few; CDR3nt: TGTGCCAGCAGCACGGAGGGAAAAGAAGCTTTCTTT; CDR3aa: CASSTEGKEAFF
v_gene: TRBV9; d_gene: TRBD2; j_gene: TRBJ2-5; abundance: -; CDR3nt: TGTGCCAGCAGCCAGCGGGAGGAATGGGAGACCCAGTACTTC; CDR3aa: CASSQREEWETQYF
v_gene: TRBV5-1; d_gene: TRBD1; j_gene: TRBJ1-2; abundance: -; CDR3nt: TGCGCCAGTACCGATAACAGGGGCAACTATGGCTACACCTTC; CDR3aa: CASTDNRGNYGYTF
v_gene: TRBV14; d_gene: -; j_gene: TRBJ2-7; abundance: -; CDR3nt: TGTGCCAGCAGCCAAGAGAGCCGAGACGAGCAGTACTTC; CDR3aa: CASSQESRDEQYF
v_gene: TRBV9; d_gene: TRBD2; j_gene: TRBJ2-3; abundance: -; CDR3nt: TGTGCCAGCAGCGTACCCACTAGCGGGAGCGACCCCACAGATACGCAGTATTTT; CDR3aa: CASSVPTSGSDPTDTQYF
v_gene: TRBV30; d_gene: -; j_gene: TRBJ2-7; abundance: -; CDR3nt: TGTGCCTGGAGTGTAAGGGGTTACGAGCAGTACTTC; CDR3aa: CAWSVRGYEQYF
v_gene: TRBV10-2; d_gene: TRBD1; j_gene: TRBJ1-4; abundance: -; CDR3nt: TGCGCCAGTCGGGACAGATCATCAGGCATGGATGCAACTAATGAAAAACTGTTTTTT; CDR3aa: CASRDRSSGMDATNEKLFF
v_gene: TRBV9; d_gene: -; j_gene: TRBJ2-2; abundance: -; CDR3nt: TGTGCCAGCAGCGTACAACGAACGGGATCCACCGGGGAGCTGTTTTTT; CDR3aa: CASSVQRTGSTGELFF
v_gene: TRBV27; d_gene: TRBD2; j_gene: TRBJ2-7; abundance: -; CDR3nt: TGTGCCAGCAGCCAACCTAGCGGGGGACTTTACGAGCAGTACTTC; CDR3aa: CASSQPSGGLYEQYF
v_gene: TRBV28; d_gene: -; j_gene: TRBJ1-1; abundance: -; CDR3nt: TGTGCCAGCAGTTTAGTTCCAACGGGGGAAGCTTTCTTT; CDR3aa: CASSLVPTGEAFF
v_gene: TRBV30; d_gene: TRBD2; j_gene: TRBJ2-1; abundance: -; CDR3nt: TGTGCCTGGAGTGTAGGGACTAGCGGCAACAATGAGCAGTTCTTC; CDR3aa: CAWSVGTSGNNEQFF
v_gene: TRBV19; d_gene: -; j_gene: TRBJ2-2; abundance: once; CDR3nt: TGTGCCAGTATGGGTGACACCGGGGAGCTGTTTTTT; CDR3aa: CASMGDTGELFF
v_gene: TRBV27; d_gene: TRBD2; j_gene: TRBJ2-1; abundance: -; CDR3nt: TGTGCCAGCACCTGGACTAGCGGGAGGGCCGTCGATGAGCAGTTCTTC; CDR3aa: CASTWTSGRAVDEQFF
v_gene: TRBV19; d_gene: -; j_gene: TRBJ2-6; abundance: -; CDR3nt: TGTGCCAGTAGTATAGGGTTTTCTGGGGCCAACGTCCTGACTTTC; CDR3aa: CASSIGFSGANVLTF
v_gene: TRBV19; d_gene: -; j_gene: TRBJ1-4; abundance: -; CDR3nt: TGTGCCAGTAGTACCCGGACCCGAACGGGGGAAAAACTGTTTTTT; CDR3aa: CASSTRTRTGEKLFF
v_gene: TRBV28; d_gene: -; j_gene: TRBJ1-2; abundance: few; CDR3nt: TGTGCCAGCGGACCGAAGCGACAGATCGCTAACTATGGCTACACCTTC; CDR3aa: CASGPKRQIANYGYTF
v_gene: TRBV15; d_gene: TRBD1; j_gene: TRBJ2-7; abundance: -; CDR3nt: TGTGCCACCAGCAGTTTCCGGGACAGGGGTACGGGCGAGCAGTACTTC; CDR3aa: CATSSFRDRGTGEQYF
v_gene: TRBV7-8; d_gene: -; j_gene: TRBJ2-2; abundance: -; CDR3nt: TGTGCCAGCGGCCCCGGGCGGATTAGACTCACCGGGGAGCTGTTTTTT; CDR3aa: CASGPGRIRLTGELFF
v_gene: TRBV9; d_gene: -; j_gene: TRBJ2-7; abundance: -; CDR3nt: TGTGCCAGCAGCCCCTCCCCCCGAGTAGCAGAAAATTACGAGCAGTACTTC; CDR3aa: CASSPSPRVAENYEQYF
v_gene: TRBV27; d_gene: -; j_gene: TRBJ2-3; abundance: once; CDR3nt: TGTGCCAGCAGTCGATCCAGCGTTAGCACAGATACGCAGTATTTT; CDR3aa: CASSRSSVSTDTQYF
v_gene: TRBV2; d_gene: TRBD1; j_gene: TRBJ2-2; abundance: -; CDR3nt: TGTGCCAGCATCGGAAGGACAGGGGAAACCGGGGAGCTGTTTTTT; CDR3aa: CASIGRTGETGELFF
v_gene: TRBV7-9; d_gene: -; j_gene: TRBJ1-1; abundance: -; CDR3nt: TGTGCCAGCAGCCCCCCCGTTCCCGGGATGGCCACTGAAGCTTTCTTT; CDR3aa: CASSPPVPGMATEAFF
v_gene: TRBV27; d_gene: -; j_gene: TRBJ2-3; abundance: -; CDR3nt: TGTGCCAGCAGTTACCTCGGACAGATTAGCACAGATACGCAGTATTTT; CDR3aa: CASSYLGQISTDTQYF
v_gene: TRBV5-5; d_gene: -; j_gene: TRBJ2-7; abundance: -; CDR3nt: TGTGCCAGCAGTATGCAGCAGACCTACGAGCAGTACTTC; CDR3aa: CASSMQQTYEQYF
v_gene: TRBV27; d_gene: -; j_gene: TRBJ2-3; abundance: -; CDR3nt: TGTGCCAGCAGTGTCGGGACTTCAAGCACAGATACGCAGTATTTT; CDR3aa: CASSVGTSSTDTQYF
v_gene: TRBV25-1; d_gene: -; j_gene: TRBJ2-1; abundance: -; CDR3nt: TGTGCCAGCAGAAGAGGGTCGGGAAGCGATGAGCAGTTCTTC; CDR3aa: CASRRGSGSDEQFF
v_gene: TRBV10-3; d_gene: TRBD2; j_gene: TRBJ2-7; abundance: -; CDR3nt: TGTGCCATCCAGACTAGCGGGTCCTACGAGCAGTACTTC; CDR3aa: CAIQTSGSYEQYF
v_gene: TRBV27; d_gene: TRBD2; j_gene: TRBJ2-7; abundance: once; CDR3nt: TGTGCCAGCACAAAGCGGGATGGTTACGACGAGCAGTACTTC; CDR3aa: CASTKRDGYDEQYF
v_gene: TRBV18; d_gene: -; j_gene: TRBJ2-1; abundance: -; CDR3nt: TGTGCCAGCTCAGCGGGGAGGAGCTCCTACAATGAGCAGTTCTTC; CDR3aa: CASSAGRSSYNEQFF
v_gene: TRBV7-3; d_gene: -; j_gene: TRBJ2-5; abundance: -; CDR3nt: TGTGCCGGCAGCTTAAGGGGGGGTTTCGCACACCAAGAGACCCAGTACTTC; CDR3aa: CAGSLRGGFAHQETQYF
v_gene: TRBV28; d_gene: -; j_gene: TRBJ2-3; abundance: -; CDR3nt: TGTGCCAGCAGTCTGTTAAGGGCTGGCACAGATACGCAGTATTTT; CDR3aa: CASSLLRAGTDTQYF
v_gene: TRBV11-2; d_gene: TRBD2; j_gene: TRBJ2-5; abundance: -; CDR3nt: TGTGCCAGCAGCTTAGGCTGGACTAGCGGTCAGACCCAGTACTTC; CDR3aa: CASSLGWTSGQTQYF
v_gene: TRBV2; d_gene: -; j_gene: TRBJ2-1; abundance: -; CDR3nt: TGTGCCAGCATTGACTCCATCAACTACAATGAGCAGTTCTTC; CDR3aa: CASIDSINYNEQFF
v_gene: TRBV15; d_gene: -; j_gene: TRBJ2-3; abundance: -; CDR3nt: TGTGCCACCAGCGACCGGAGGGGCACAGATACGCAGTATTTT; CDR3aa: CATSDRRGTDTQYF
v_gene: TRBV5-1; d_gene: TRBD1; j_gene: TRBJ2-1; abundance: -; CDR3nt: TGCGCCAGCAGCGCGCGACAGGGGGCGTATTACAATGAGCAGTTCTTC; CDR3aa: CASSARQGAYYNEQFF
v_gene: TRBV7-2; d_gene: TRBD2; j_gene: TRBJ2-1; abundance: once; CDR3nt: TGTGCCAGCAGCCCACGAGTGCTAGCGGGAGATGGGTGGGTTGAAGAGCAGTTCTTC; CDR3aa: CASSPRVLAGDGWVEEQFF
v_gene: TRBV28; d_gene: -; j_gene: TRBJ2-5; abundance: once; CDR3nt: TGTGCCAGCAGTTTACTGGGAGAGGGCCTAGTCCTTCAGTACTTC; CDR3aa: CASSLLGEGLVLQYF